Each of the 20 T cell receptor beta chains below was sequenced from the same sample in a study of T cell responses to AZD1222 COVID-19 vaccine. Assay: immunoSEQ multiplex PCR; the TCRdb copy retains only in-frame clones and omits some. This table has some 190,000 clones, 80% to 95% appearing once. The source was peripheral blood, collected 28 days after the second AZD1222 dose. The receptors stem from an adult who received the AZD1222 COVID-19 vaccine.

This clone appeared a single time. This chain links TRBV7-9 with TRBJ2-6, with 7 nucleotides matching TRBD1. Germline-derived CDR1 and CDR2 are SEHNR and FQNEAQ (reference sequence). This CDR3 has 16 amino acids. With 5 bases clipped from V and 4 bases from J, the junction kept 8 bases outside the gene matches. CDR3 nucleotides: TGTGCCAGCAGCCACAGGGGCAGTTCCGGGGCCAACGTCCTGACTTTC. Encoded protein: CASSHRGSSGANVLTF.

The V gene is TRBV3-1 (or the pseudogene TRBV3-2), the J gene TRBJ2-4; 12 bases fit TRBD1. This CDR3 has 15 amino acids. Germline CDR1 reads LGHDT; CDR2 reads YNNKEL (reference sequence). The junction had 4 bases not matched to a gene; V was cut back by 4 bases and J by 6 bases. The chain's CDR3 is CASSLGQGALNIQYF. The CDR3 nucleotides read TGTGCCAGCAGCCTGGGACAGGGGGCCTTAAACATTCAGTACTTC.

The chain joins TRBV6-5 to TRBJ2-6; tentatively, D is TRBD1 or TRBD2 (5 bases each). Germline V gene lookup returns CDR1 MNHEY and CDR2 SVGAGI. The V gene lost 10 bases and the J gene lost 2 bases, with 12 bases spanning the gap. This CDR3 comprises 14 residues. As DNA, the CDR3 is TGTGCCACCGCCCTGGGGGCTGGGGCCAACGTCCTGACTTTC. This encodes CATALGAGANVLTF.

The gene calls are TRBV7-9 and TRBJ2-7; D gene ambiguous. The CDR3 length is 13 residues. V lost 3 bases and J 2 bases, leaving 8 bases between the germline ends. Germline values: CDR1 SEHNR, CDR2 FQNEAQ (reference sequence). The CDR3 is CASSLGGTYEQYF. The CDR3 DNA sequence: TGTGCCAGCAGCTTGGGCGGAACCTACGAGCAGTACTTC.

This clone has a single count. This chain joins TRBV12-3 or TRBV12-4 and TRBJ2-1, with unresolved D. The germline V and J ends were trimmed by 3 bases and 9 bases, with 6 bases remaining between them. The CDR3 has 11 residues. DNA for the CDR3: TGTGCCAGCAGTTTCCGGCTTGAGCAGTTCTTC. Protein sequence: CASSFRLEQFF.

The rearrangement uses TRBV2 and TRBJ2-3; TRBD2 aligns across 9 bases. The V and J ends lost 7 bases and 5 bases, in that order; junction bases with no gene match: 7. Germline loops: CDR1 SNHLY, CDR2 FYNNEI. The CDR3 contains 14 residues. CDR3 in amino acids: CASKGTSSVDTQYF. The CDR3 bases are TGTGCCAGCAAGGGGACTAGCAGCGTAGATACGCAGTATTTT.

The rearrangement joins TRBV10-2 to TRBJ2-1; D is undetermined. Germline-derived CDR1 and CDR2 are WSHSY and SAAADI. The length of the CDR3 is 13 residues. V was clipped by 3 bases and J by 3 bases, with 6 bases between them. CDR3 nucleotide sequence: TGCGCCAGCAGTGATGACGGCTACAATGAGCAGTTCTTC. Its protein is CASSDDGYNEQFF.

The chain couples TRBV19 to TRBJ1-6; D gene unclear. CDR3 length equals 14 residues. The V gene lost 5 bases and the J gene lost 9 bases, with 14 bases spanning the gap. Germline values: CDR1 LNHDA, CDR2 SQIVND (reference sequence). The CDR3 DNA reads TGTGCCAGTAGTTGGCAAACGGCGATTTCACCCCTCCACTTT. It yields the protein CASSWQTAISPLHF.

The V gene is TRBV29-1, the J gene TRBJ2-3; no clear D. The CDR3 spans 14 residues. Trimming shortened V by 2 bases and J by 4 bases, and 13 bases separated the two germline ends. CDR1 and CDR2 from the germline V gene are SQVTM and ANQGSEA. The CDR3 DNA sequence: TGCAGCGTTGAATATGGTGGCGGTGCAGATACGCAGTATTTT. Its protein is CSVEYGGGADTQYF.

V gene TRBV10-3 combines with J gene TRBJ1-1; D is uncertain. Germline V lookup: CDR1 ENHRY, CDR2 SYGVKD. V lost 2 bases, J lost 5 bases, and 12 bases lay in between. The CDR3 sequence is 14 residues long. DNA of the CDR3: TGTGCCATCAGTGAGGTTAGAGATGCTACTGAAGCTTTCTTT. This sequence encodes CAISEVRDATEAFF.

Notes on this clone: An end of the junction differs from the germline gene, which may be a read error. This chain links TRBV18 with TRBJ1-1; 8 nucleotides align to TRBD1. Germline V CDR1 and CDR2: KGHSH, LQKENI. This CDR3 has 13 amino acids. The CDR3 here is CASLPQGDTEAFF. The CDR3 nucleotides are TGTGCCAGCTTACCACAGGGGGACACTGAAGCTTTCTTT.

The V gene is TRBV4-1, the J gene TRBJ2-5, with 13 bases matching TRBD2. Germline loops: CDR1 MGHRA, CDR2 YSYEKL. The CDR3 runs 17 residues. V lost 4 bases, J lost 5 bases, and 10 bases stayed unmatched. This CDR3 reads CASSPRLAGGIEETQYF. The CDR3, as DNA: TGCGCCAGCAGCCCGCGACTAGCGGGGGGTATAGAGGAGACCCAGTACTTC.

The chain couples TRBV7-7 to TRBJ2-3; 8 positions agree with TRBD2. CDR3 length equals 16 residues. The J segment lost 0 bases and the V segment lost 4 bases, leaving 6 bases of the junction unmatched. The germline V gene encodes CDR1 SSHAT and CDR2 FNYEAQ (reference sequence). DNA for the CDR3: TGTGCCAGCAGCTCCACTAGCGGTCTAAGCACAGATACGCAGTATTTT. It specifies CASSSTSGLSTDTQYF.

The J gene is TRBJ2-2, the V gene TRBV6-5, with D possibly TRBD1 on 5 matching bases. The germline gives CDR1 MNHEY, CDR2 SVGAGI. V was clipped by 6 bases and J by 5 bases, with 10 bases between them. This CDR3 is 13 amino acids long. Written as DNA, the CDR3 is TGTGCCAGCAGCCAGGGTAGAACCGGGGAGCTGTTTTTT. This codes for CASSQGRTGELFF.

J is TRBJ1-4 and V is TRBV7-9; D is perhaps TRBD1 (5 bases). This CDR3 region has 14 residues. Trimming stripped 0 bases from V and 4 bases from J, with 6 bases between. The germline V gene encodes CDR1 SEHNR and CDR2 FQNEAQ (reference sequence). CDR3 loop: CASSLAQGNEKLFF. CDR3 nucleotides: TGTGCCAGCAGCTTAGCCCAGGGTAATGAAAAACTGTTTTTT.

The chain uses TRBV6-5 and TRBJ2-7, with D perhaps assigned TRBD1 or TRBD2 (5 bases each). V was shortened by 5 bases and J by 6 bases, with 14 bases between the two germline ends. From germline, CDR1 is MNHEY and CDR2 SVGAGI. The length of the CDR3 is 13 residues. The CDR3 sequence is CASSLGTASEQYF. CDR3 DNA sequence: TGTGCCAGCAGTCTGGGGACGGCCAGCGAGCAGTACTTC.

The chain uses TRBV6-5 and TRBJ2-2, with TRBD2 matching 9 bases. The CDR3 contains 15 residues. The germline gives CDR1 MNHEY, CDR2 SVGAGI. V lost 6 bases, J lost 7 bases, and 9 bases stayed unmatched. CDR3 amino acids: CASRALAGVDGELFF. In DNA form, the CDR3 reads TGTGCCAGCAGGGCATTAGCGGGAGTTGACGGGGAGCTGTTTTTT.

The chain joins TRBV7-9 to TRBJ2-1; D not certain. This CDR3 spans 12 amino acids. The germline V gene has CDR1 SEHNR and CDR2 FQNEAQ (reference sequence). Deletions cut 7 bases from V and 6 bases from J, with 10 bases between. The CDR3 is CASTLESNEQFF. CDR3 nucleotide sequence: TGTGCCAGCACCCTCGAATCCAATGAGCAGTTCTTC.

CDR3 sequence (DNA): TGTGCCAGCAGTTACCGTTATGCGCTAGCCGGCGAGCAGTACTTC. As protein: CASSYRYALAGEQYF. V is TRBV6-2 or TRBV6-3 and J is TRBJ2-7; tentatively, D is TRBD2 (5 bases). The CDR3 covers 15 residues. Trimming removed 2 bases at V and 6 bases at J, with 17 bases between. Per the germline V gene, CDR1 is MNHEY and CDR2 is SVGEGT.

This clone appeared a few times. The genes are TRBV5-8 and TRBJ2-1, with 7 bases aligning to TRBD1. The V segment lost 0 bases and the J segment 2 bases; nucleotides outside the gene matches: 2. Germline assignment: CDR1 SGHTS and CDR2 YDEGEE. There are 15 residues in the CDR3. The CDR3 nucleotides are TGTGCCAGCAGCTTGGACAGGGGTGCCTACAATGAGCAGTTCTTC. Amino acids: CASSLDRGAYNEQFF.